The sequence of this T cell receptor (beta chain) was determined in a study of blood T cell repertoires in COVID-19. The wider study: The origin of the acute and convalescent COVID-19 samples was the United States, Italy and Spain. Sample material is recorded as cDNA or gDNA derived from T cells, B-cell-depleted T cells, or PBMCs.

This clone was found many times. Original handling: The authors estimated nucleated cell counts from reference gene primer amplification. Sequenced by immunoSEQ multiplex PCR; TCRdb stores in-frame clones only, minus some. V and J calls and clone size follow that table, whereas D and trimming were derived from the DNA. The data hold roughly 250,000 clones, with 84% observed a single time. Sequenced material: peripheral blood. The source of this sequence is a man aged 45-65 years with acute or convalescent COVID-19.

CDR3 DNA: TGTGCCAGCAGCGTGGTCGGACAGACACAAGAGACCCAGTACTTC. It is translated as CASSVVGQTQETQYF. The V call is TRBV9, the J call TRBJ2-5, with TRBD1 as a possible D gene (6 bases). CDR3 length: 15 residues. V lost 2 bases and J 2 bases, leaving 13 bases between the germline ends. Germline values: CDR1 SGDLS, CDR2 YYNGEE.